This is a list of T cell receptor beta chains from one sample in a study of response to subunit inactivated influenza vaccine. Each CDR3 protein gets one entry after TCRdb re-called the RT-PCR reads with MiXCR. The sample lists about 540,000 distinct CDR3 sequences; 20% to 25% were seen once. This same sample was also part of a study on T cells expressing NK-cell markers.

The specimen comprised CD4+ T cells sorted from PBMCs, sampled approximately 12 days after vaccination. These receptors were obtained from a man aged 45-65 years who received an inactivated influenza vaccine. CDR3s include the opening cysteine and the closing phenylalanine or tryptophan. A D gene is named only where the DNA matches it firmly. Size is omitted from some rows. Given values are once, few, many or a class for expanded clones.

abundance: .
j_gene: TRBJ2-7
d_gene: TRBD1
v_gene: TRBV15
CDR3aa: CATSRGGQVGSYEQYF
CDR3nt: TGTGCCACCAGCAGAGGGGGACAGGTGGGTTCCTACGAGCAGTACTTC

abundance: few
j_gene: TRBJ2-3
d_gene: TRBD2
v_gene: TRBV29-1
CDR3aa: CSVEDPLGLAGADGTDTQYF
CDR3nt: TGCAGCGTTGAAGATCCTTTGGGACTAGCGGGAGCGGATGGCACAGATACGCAGTATTTT

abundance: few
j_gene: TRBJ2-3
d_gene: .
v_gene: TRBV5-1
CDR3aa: CASSYLDGMRDTQYF
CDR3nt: TGCGCCAGCAGCTACCTCGACGGTATGAGGGATACGCAGTATTTT

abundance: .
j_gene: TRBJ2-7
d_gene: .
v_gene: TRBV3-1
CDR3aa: CASSQTDHEQYF
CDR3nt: TGTGCCAGCAGCCAAACTGACCACGAGCAGTACTTC

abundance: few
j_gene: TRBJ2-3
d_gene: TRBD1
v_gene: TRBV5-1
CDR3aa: CASSLVPLGQVTDTQYF
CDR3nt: TGCGCCAGCAGCTTGGTACCCTTAGGACAGGTCACAGATACGCAGTATTTT

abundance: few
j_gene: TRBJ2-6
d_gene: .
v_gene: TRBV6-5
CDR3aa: CASSYQGSSGANVLTF
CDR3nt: TGTGCCAGCAGTTATCAGGGCTCCTCTGGGGCCAACGTCCTGACTTTC

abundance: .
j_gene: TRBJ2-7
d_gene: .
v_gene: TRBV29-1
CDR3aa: CSVEDPRVPYEQYF
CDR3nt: TGCAGCGTTGAAGACCCCAGGGTTCCCTACGAGCAGTACTTC

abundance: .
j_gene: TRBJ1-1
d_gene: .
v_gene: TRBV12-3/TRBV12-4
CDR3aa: CASSLTGPTNTEAFF
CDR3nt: TGTGCCAGCAGTCTTACCGGGCCGACAAACACTGAAGCTTTCTTT

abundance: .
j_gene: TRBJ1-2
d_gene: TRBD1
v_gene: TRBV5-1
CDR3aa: CASSEGAGGYTF
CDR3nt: TGCGCCAGCAGCGAGGGGGCGGGAGGCTACACCTTC

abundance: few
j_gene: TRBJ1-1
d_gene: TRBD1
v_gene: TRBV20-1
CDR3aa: CSARDPMTGGNTEAFF
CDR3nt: TGCAGTGCTAGAGATCCTATGACAGGGGGGAACACTGAAGCTTTCTTT

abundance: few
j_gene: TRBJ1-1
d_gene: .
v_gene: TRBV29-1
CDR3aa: CSVFLEGGSNTEAFF
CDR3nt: TGCAGCGTTTTTTTGGAGGGCGGATCGAACACTGAAGCTTTCTTT

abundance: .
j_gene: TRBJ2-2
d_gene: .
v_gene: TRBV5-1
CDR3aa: CASSLDVSGGRKTGELFF
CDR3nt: TGCGCCAGCAGCTTGGATGTCTCAGGGGGGAGAAAAACCGGGGAGCTGTTTTTT

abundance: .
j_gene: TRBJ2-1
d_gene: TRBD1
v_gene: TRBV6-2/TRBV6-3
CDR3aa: CASGTRTGGRNEQFF
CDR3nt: TGTGCCAGCGGAACCAGGACAGGGGGCCGAAATGAGCAGTTCTTC

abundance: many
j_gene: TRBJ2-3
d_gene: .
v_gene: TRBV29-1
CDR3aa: CSAQERPVGTDTQYF
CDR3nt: TGCAGCGCCCAGGAGCGTCCCGTGGGCACAGATACGCAGTATTTT

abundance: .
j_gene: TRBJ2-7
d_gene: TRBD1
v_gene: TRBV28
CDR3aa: CASRPSGGGQYF
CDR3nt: TGTGCCAGCAGACCGTCAGGGGGCGGGCAGTACTTC

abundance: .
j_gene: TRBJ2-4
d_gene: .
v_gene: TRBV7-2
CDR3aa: CASSFSGGGNIQYF
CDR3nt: TGTGCCAGCAGCTTTTCAGGCGGTGGGAACATTCAGTACTTC

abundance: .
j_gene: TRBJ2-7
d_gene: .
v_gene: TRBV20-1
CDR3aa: CSARRWGRDPPYEQYF
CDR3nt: TGCAGTGCTAGACGGTGGGGGCGCGATCCCCCCTACGAGCAGTACTTC

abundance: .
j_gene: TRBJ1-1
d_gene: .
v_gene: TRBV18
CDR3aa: CASSPNGRLEAFF
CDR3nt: TGTGCCAGCTCACCAAATGGCCGGCTTGAAGCTTTCTTT

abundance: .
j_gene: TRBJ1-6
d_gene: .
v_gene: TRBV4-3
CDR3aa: CASSQDSGQNSPLHF
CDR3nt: TGCGCCAGCAGCCAAGATTCAGGGCAGAATTCACCCCTCCACTTT

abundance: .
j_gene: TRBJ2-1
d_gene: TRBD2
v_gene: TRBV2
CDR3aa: CASRPGTSGGYNEQFF
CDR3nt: TGTGCCAGCAGGCCCGGGACTAGCGGGGGGTACAATGAGCAGTTCTTC

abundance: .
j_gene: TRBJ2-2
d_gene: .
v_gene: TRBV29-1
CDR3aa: CSVGASTGELFF
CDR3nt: TGCAGCGTTGGAGCCTCCACCGGGGAGCTGTTTTTT

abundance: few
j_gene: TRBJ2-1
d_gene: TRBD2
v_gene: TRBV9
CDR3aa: CASSVASGGYNEQFF
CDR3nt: TGTGCCAGCAGCGTAGCTAGCGGGGGATACAATGAGCAGTTCTTC

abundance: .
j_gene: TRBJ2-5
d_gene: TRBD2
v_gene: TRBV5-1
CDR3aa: CASSPAPAGGQETQYF
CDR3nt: TGCGCCAGCAGCCCGGCCCCCGCGGGGGGGCAGGAGACCCAGTACTTC

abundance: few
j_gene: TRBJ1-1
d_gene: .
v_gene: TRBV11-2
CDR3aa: CASSLGFTGVREAFF
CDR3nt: TGTGCCAGCAGCTTAGGATTTACAGGAGTTCGAGAAGCTTTCTTT

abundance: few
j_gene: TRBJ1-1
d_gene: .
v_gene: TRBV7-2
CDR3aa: CASSLFRVGRNTEAFF
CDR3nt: TGTGCCAGCAGCTTATTCCGGGTAGGACGGAACACTGAAGCTTTCTTT

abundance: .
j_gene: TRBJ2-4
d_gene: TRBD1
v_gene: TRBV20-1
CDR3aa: CSAGQGGPKNIQYF
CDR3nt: TGCAGTGCGGGACAGGGTGGCCCTAAAAACATTCAGTACTTC

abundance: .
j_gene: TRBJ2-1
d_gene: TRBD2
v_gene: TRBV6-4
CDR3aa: CASSVGLAGEQFF
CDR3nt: TGTGCCAGCAGTGTAGGCCTAGCGGGAGAACAGTTCTTC

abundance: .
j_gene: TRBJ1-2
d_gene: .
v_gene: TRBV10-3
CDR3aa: CAIMFGHPNYGYTF
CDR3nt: TGTGCCATCATGTTTGGACACCCAAACTATGGCTACACCTTC

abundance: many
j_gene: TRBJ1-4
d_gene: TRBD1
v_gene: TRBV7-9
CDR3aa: CASGGQGTEKLFF
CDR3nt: TGTGCCAGCGGGGGACAGGGAACTGAAAAACTGTTTTTT

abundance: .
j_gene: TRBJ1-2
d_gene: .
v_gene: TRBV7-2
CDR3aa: CASSLTFYGYTF
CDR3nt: TGTGCCAGCAGCCTGACATTCTATGGCTACACCTTC

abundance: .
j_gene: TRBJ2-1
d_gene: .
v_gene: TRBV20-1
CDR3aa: CSATGIEDYNEQFF
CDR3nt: TGCAGTGCTACAGGTATCGAAGACTACAATGAGCAGTTCTTC

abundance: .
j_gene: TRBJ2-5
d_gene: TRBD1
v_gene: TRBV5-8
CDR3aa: CASSFPGQTQETQYF
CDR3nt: TGTGCCAGCAGCTTCCCGGGACAGACACAAGAGACCCAGTACTTC

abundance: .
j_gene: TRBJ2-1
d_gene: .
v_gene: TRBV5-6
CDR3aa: CASGSLHEQFF
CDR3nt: TGTGCCAGCGGGTCTTTACATGAGCAGTTCTTC

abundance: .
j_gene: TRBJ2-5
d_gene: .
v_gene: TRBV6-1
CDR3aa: CASRTGQSQETQYF
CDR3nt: TGTGCCAGCAGGACCGGACAGAGCCAAGAGACCCAGTACTTC

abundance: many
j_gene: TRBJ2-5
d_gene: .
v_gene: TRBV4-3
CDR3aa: CASSQNAGTRTETQYF
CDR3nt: TGCGCCAGCAGCCAAAACGCCGGGACCAGGACAGAGACCCAGTACTTC